This T cell receptor (beta chain) originates from a study of cytomegalovirus exposure and HLA in healthy donors. Primers included in the PCR were 60 Vbeta and 13 Jbeta primers. Produced via immunoSEQ multiplex PCR; TCRdb's table is partial and in-frame only. Seen here are 150,000 to 180,000 clones, 60% to 85% observed once, and the top ten hold about 4%. The CDR3 is 13 amino acids. The germline CDR1 and CDR2 sequences are SGHDN and FVKESK. V was cut by 6 bases and J by 10 bases, with 15 bases left in between. Sequencing was carried out using PBMCs. The receptor comes from a woman between 40 and 55 years old in good health and CMV-seronegative. The chain has TRBV14 and TRBJ1-4; a possible D gene is TRBD1 (6 bases). The CDR3, as DNA: TGTGCCAGCAGTCCTGGGGGCGTGGGAAAACTGTTTTTT. As protein: CASSPGGVGKLFF.